This T cell receptor beta chain appears in the sequencing data of a study of blood T cell repertoires in COVID-19. Germline CDR1 is SGHDN and CDR2 is FVKESK. The CDR3 extends over 15 amino acids. Trimming at V came to 5 bases and at J to 4 bases, leaving 6 bases not matched to a gene. Seattle cases were enrolled at active infection and followed longitudinally. The assay was immunoSEQ multiplex PCR, and TCRdb's table has in-frame clones only and misses some. The profile shows roughly 150,000 clones, just under 85% of them singletons. The sequence derives from a woman of 80 years or more with COVID-19, enrolled during active disease. Sequences were obtained from peripheral blood. The rearrangement joins TRBV14 to TRBJ2-2; TRBD1 agrees at 8 bases. The CDR3 here is CASSSWTGTTGELFF. In DNA, the CDR3 is TGTGCCAGCAGCTCCTGGACAGGGACCACCGGGGAGCTGTTTTTT.